This paragraph covers one T cell receptor beta chain sequence. There are 14 residues in the CDR3. Trimming cost V 5 bases and J 2 bases, with 11 bases left between them. Germline lookup yields CDR1 SGHDT and CDR2 YYEEEE. Source study methods: From reference gene primer amplification, estimates of nucleated cell counts were derived. Sequencing was performed with immunoSEQ multiplex PCR; in TCRdb, only in-frame clones are kept and a portion is missing. The D gene and trimming were derived from the DNA, and the V and J assignments and clone size from that table. The table records 300,000 or so clones, 90% to 95% of them present only once. This sample was included in a study of blood T cell repertoires in COVID-19. Study background: Sites across the United States, Italy and Spain contributed samples from acute and convalescent COVID-19. T cells, B-cell-depleted T cells, or PBMCs supplied cDNA or gDNA.

A Seattle source enrolled patients during active infection and followed them longitudinally. This receptor was taken from a woman aged 25-40 years with COVID-19, enrolled during active disease. This sequence joins TRBV5-6 and TRBJ1-3; maybe TRBD1 (5 bases). Sequencing was done on a sample of peripheral blood. The CDR3 DNA sequence: TGTGCCAGCAGGCGAACGGGGGCTGGAAACACCATATATTTT. Protein product: CASRRTGAGNTIYF.